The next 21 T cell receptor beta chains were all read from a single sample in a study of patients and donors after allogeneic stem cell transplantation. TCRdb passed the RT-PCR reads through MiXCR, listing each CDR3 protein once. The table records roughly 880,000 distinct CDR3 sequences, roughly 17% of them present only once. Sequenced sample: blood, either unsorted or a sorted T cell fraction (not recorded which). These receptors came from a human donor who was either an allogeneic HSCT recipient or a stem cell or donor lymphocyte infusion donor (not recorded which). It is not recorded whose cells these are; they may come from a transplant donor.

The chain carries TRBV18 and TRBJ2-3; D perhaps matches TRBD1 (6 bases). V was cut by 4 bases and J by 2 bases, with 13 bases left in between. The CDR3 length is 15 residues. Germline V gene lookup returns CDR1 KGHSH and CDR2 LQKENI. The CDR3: CASSLEDSLTDTQYF. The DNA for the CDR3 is TGTGCCAGCTCACTAGAGGACAGCCTCACAGATACGCAGTATTTT.

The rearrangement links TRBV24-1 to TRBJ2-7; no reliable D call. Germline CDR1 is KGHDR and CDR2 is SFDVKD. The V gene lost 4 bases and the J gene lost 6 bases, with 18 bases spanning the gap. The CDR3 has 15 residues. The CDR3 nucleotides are TGTGCCACCAGTGAACAAGATCCCTCCCTCTCCGAGCAGTACTTC. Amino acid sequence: CATSEQDPSLSEQYF.

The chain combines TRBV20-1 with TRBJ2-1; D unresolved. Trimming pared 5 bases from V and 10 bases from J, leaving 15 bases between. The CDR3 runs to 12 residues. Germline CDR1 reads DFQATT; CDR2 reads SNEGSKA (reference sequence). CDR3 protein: CSAYDSIREQFF. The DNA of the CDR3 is TGCAGTGCTTACGACTCCATTCGGGAGCAGTTCTTC.

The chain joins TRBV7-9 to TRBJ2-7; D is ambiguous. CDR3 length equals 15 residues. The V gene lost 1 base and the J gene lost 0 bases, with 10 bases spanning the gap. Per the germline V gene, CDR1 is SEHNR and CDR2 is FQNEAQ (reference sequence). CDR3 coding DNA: TGTGCCAGCAGCTTAGTTTTGGATAGCTCCTACGAGCAGTACTTC. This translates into CASSLVLDSSYEQYF.

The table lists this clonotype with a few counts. CDR3 in amino acids: CASSPIDGYTF. CDR3 nucleotide sequence: TGTGCCAGCAGCCCAATTGATGGCTACACCTTC. V and J are TRBV6-6 and TRBJ1-2; unclear D gene. Germline V lookup: CDR1 MNHNY, CDR2 SVGAGI (reference sequence). There are 11 residues in the CDR3. Trimming cost V 6 bases and J 6 bases, with 8 bases left between them.

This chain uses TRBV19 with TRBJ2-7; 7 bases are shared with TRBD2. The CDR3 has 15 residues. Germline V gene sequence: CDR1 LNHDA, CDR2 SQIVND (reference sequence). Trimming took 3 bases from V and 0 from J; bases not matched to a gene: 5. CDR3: CASSMVGLPSYEQYF. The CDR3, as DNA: TGTGCCAGTAGTATGGTGGGACTACCCTCCTACGAGCAGTACTTC.

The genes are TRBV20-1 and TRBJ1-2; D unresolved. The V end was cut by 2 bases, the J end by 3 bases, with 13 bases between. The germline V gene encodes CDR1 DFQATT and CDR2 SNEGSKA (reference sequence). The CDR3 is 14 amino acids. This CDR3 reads CSARSGFKDYGYTF. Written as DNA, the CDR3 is TGCAGTGCTAGATCTGGGTTTAAGGACTATGGCTACACCTTC.

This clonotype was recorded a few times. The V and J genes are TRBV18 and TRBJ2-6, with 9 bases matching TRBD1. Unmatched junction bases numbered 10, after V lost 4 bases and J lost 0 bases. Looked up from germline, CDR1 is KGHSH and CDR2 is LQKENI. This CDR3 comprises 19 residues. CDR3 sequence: CASSLPDRGQNSGANVLTF. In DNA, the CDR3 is TGTGCCAGCTCACTTCCGGACAGGGGCCAAAACTCTGGGGCCAACGTCCTGACTTTC.

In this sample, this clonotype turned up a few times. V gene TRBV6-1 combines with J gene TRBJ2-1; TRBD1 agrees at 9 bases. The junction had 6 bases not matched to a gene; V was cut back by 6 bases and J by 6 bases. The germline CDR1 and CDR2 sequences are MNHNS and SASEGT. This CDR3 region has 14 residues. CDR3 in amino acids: CASSRGQGRNEQFF. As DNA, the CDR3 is TGTGCCAGCAGCCGGGGACAGGGACGCAATGAGCAGTTCTTC.

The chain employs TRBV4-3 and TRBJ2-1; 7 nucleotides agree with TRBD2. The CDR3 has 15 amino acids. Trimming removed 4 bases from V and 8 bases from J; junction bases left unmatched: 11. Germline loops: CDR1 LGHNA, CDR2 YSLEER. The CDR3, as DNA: TGCGCCAGCAGCCTAAGCGGGGCCCTCCGGGATGAGCAGTTCTTC. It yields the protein CASSLSGALRDEQFF.

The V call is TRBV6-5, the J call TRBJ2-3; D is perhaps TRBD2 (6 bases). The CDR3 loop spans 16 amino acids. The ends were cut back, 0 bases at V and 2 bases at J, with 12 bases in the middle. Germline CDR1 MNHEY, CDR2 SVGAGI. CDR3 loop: CASSYSLLAVTDTQYF. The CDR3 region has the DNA TGTGCCAGCAGTTACTCCTTACTAGCAGTCACAGATACGCAGTATTTT.

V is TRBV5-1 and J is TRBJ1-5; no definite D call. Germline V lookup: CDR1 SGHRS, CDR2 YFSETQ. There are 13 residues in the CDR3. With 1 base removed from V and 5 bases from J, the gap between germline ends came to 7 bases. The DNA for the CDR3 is TGCGCCAGCAGCTTGTTACCCGATCAGCCCCAGCATTTT. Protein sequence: CASSLLPDQPQHF. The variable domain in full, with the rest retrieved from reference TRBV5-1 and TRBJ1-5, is KAGVTQTPRYLIKTRGQQVTLSCSPISGHRSVSWYQQTPGQGLQFLFEYFSETQRNKGNFPGRFSGRQFSNSRSEMNVSTLELGDSALYLCASSLLPDQPQHFGDGTRLSIL.

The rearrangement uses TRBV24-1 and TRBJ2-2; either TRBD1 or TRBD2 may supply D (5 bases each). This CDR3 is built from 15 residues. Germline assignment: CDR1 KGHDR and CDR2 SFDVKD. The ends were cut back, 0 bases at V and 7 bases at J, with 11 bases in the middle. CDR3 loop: CATSDLSEGNGELFF. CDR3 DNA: TGTGCCACCAGTGATTTGAGCGAGGGGAACGGGGAGCTGTTTTTT.

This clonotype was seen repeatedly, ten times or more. CDR3 nucleotides: TGTGCCAGCAGGGACTTCCAAGAGACCCAGTACTTC. It translates to CASRDFQETQYF. V usage is TRBV19 and J usage is TRBJ2-5, with D maybe TRBD2 (6 bases). CDR3 size: 12 residues. Germline CDR1 is LNHDA and CDR2 is SQIVND (reference sequence). Deletions cut 9 bases from V and 1 base from J, with 9 bases between.

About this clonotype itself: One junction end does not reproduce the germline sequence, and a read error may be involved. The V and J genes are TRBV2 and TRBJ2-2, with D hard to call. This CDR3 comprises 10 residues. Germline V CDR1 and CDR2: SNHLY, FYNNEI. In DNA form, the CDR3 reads TGTGCCAGCAGGGCCGACCGCCGGGTTTTT. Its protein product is CASRADRRVF.

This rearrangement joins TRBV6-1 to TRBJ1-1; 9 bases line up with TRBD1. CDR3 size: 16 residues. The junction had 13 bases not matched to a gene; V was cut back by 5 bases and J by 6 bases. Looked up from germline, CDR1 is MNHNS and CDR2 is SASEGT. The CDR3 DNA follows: TGTGCCAGCAGTCGTTACAACAGGGGGCAGAAGGCTGAAGCTTTCTTT. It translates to CASSRYNRGQKAEAFF.

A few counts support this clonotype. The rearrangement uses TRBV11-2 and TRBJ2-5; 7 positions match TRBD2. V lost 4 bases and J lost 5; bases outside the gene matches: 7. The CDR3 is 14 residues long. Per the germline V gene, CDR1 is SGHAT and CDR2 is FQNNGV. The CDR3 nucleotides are TGTGCCAGCAGCTGGGGGGGGAGGACGGAGACCCAGTACTTC. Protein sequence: CASSWGGRTETQYF.

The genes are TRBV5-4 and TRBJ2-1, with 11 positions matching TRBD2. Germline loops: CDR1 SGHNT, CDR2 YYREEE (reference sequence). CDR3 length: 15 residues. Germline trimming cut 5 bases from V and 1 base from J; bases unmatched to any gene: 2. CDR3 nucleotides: TGTGCCAGCAGGATAGCGGGAGGGTCCTACAATGAGCAGTTCTTC. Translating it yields CASRIAGGSYNEQFF.

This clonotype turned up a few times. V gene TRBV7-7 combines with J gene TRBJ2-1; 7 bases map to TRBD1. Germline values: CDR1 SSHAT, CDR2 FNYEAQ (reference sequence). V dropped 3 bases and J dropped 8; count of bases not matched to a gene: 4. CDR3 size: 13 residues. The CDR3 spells CASSLNRGDEQFF. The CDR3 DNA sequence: TGTGCCAGCAGCTTGAACAGGGGCGATGAGCAGTTCTTC.

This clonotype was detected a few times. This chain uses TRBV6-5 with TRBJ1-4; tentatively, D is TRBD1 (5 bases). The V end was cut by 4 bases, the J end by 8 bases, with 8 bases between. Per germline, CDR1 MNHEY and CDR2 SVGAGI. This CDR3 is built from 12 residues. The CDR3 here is CASSWDREKLFF. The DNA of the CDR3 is TGTGCCAGCAGTTGGGACCGGGAAAAACTGTTTTTT.

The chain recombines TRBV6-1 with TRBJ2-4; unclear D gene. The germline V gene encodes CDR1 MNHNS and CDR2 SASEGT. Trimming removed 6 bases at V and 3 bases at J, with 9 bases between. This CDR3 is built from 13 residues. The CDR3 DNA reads TGTGCCAGCAGGGCCGGCAGCAAAAACATTCAGTACTTC. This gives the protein CASRAGSKNIQYF.